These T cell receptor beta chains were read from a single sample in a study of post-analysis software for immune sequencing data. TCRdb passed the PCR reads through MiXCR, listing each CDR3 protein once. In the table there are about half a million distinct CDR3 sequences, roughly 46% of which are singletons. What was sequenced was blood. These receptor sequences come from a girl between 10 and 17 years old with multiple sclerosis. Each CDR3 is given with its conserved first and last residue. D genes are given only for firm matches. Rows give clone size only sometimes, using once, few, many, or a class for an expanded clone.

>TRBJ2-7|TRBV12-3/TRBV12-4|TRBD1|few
CASSLTQGVSREQYF
TGTGCCAGCAGTTTAACACAGGGGGTATCGAGGGAGCAGTACTTC
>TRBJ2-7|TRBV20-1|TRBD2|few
CSARDSSGARGEQYF
TGCAGTGCTAGAGATTCTAGCGGGGCTCGGGGGGAGCAGTACTTC
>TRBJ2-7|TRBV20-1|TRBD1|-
CSASLDRGTYEQDF
TGCAGTGCTAGCCTCGACAGGGGCACCTACGAGCAGGACTTC
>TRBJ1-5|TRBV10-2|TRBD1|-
CASSGMDRIDQPQHF
TGCGCCAGCAGTGGGATGGACAGGATAGATCAGCCCCAGCATTTT
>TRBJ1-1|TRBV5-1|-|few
CASSTDSNTEAFF
TGCGCCAGCAGCACGGACAGCAACACTGAAGCTTTCTTT
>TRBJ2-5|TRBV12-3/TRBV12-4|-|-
CASSAGTRFGKETQYF
TGTGCCAGCAGTGCCGGGACGAGGTTTGGGAAAGAGACCCAGTACTTC
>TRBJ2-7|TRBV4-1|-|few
CASSQERATSYEQYF
TGCGCCAGCAGCCAAGAGCGGGCGACCTCCTACGAGCAGTACTTC
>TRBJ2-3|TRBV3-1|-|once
CASSPGLSQGDTQYF
TGTGCCAGCAGCCCGGGTCTTTCACAAGGAGATACGCAGTATTTT
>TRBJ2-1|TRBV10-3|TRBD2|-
CAISPTSGNYNEQFF
TGTGCCATCAGTCCGACTAGCGGGAATTACAATGAGCAGTTCTTC
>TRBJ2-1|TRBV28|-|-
CASSYIGGGGDYNEQFF
TGTGCCAGCAGTTACATAGGGGGCGGAGGGGATTACAATGAGCAGTTCTTC
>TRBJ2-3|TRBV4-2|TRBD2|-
CASSQPGLADSKHTQYF
TGTGCCAGCAGCCAACCGGGACTAGCGGACTCCAAGCATACGCAGTATTTT
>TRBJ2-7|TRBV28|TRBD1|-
CAGRGTGGGYEQYF
TGTGCCGGCAGGGGGACAGGGGGCGGTTACGAGCAGTACTTC
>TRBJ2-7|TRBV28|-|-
CASSQTEFRDYEQYF
TGTGCCAGCAGCCAGACAGAATTTCGTGACTACGAGCAGTACTTC
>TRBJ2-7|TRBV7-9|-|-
CASSLIGIYEQYF
TGTGCCAGCAGCTTAATTGGCATCTACGAGCAGTACTTC
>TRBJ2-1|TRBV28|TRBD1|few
CASSLWGGQGDEQFF
TGTGCCAGCAGTTTATGGGGGGGACAGGGGGATGAGCAGTTCTTC
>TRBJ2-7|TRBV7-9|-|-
CASSLGNNEQYF
TGTGCCAGCAGCCTGGGGAACAATGAGCAGTACTTC
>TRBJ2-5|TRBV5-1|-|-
CASSSTGTQETQYF
TGCGCCAGCAGCTCAACCGGGACACAAGAGACCCAGTACTTC
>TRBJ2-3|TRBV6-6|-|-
CASSYARDSTDTQYF
TGTGCCAGCAGTTACGCTCGGGACTCCACAGATACGCAGTATTTT
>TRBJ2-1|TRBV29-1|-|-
CSVDSGWDGSHNEQFF
TGCAGCGTAGACTCCGGTTGGGACGGTTCACACAATGAGCAGTTCTTC
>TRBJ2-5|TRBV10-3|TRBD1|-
CAISGGDRAYQETQYF
TGTGCCATCAGTGGGGGGGACAGGGCGTACCAAGAGACCCAGTACTTC
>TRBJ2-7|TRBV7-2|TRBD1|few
CASSLARDRSYEQYF
TGTGCCAGCAGCTTAGCCCGGGACAGGTCCTACGAGCAGTACTTC
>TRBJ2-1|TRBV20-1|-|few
CSARNYNEKFF
TGCAGTGCTAGAAACTACAATGAGAAGTTCTTC
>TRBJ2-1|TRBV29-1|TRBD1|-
CSAGQANGYNEQFF
TGCAGCGCCGGACAGGCTAACGGCTACAATGAGCAGTTCTTC
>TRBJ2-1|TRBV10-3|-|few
CAISESWVGEQFF
TGTGCCATCAGTGAGTCGTGGGTGGGTGAGCAGTTCTTC
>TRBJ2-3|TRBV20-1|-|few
CSARDRRDGGGTDTQYF
TGCAGTGCTAGAGATCGGCGGGACGGTGGAGGCACAGATACGCAGTATTTT
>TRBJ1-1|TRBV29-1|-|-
CSVPPSDRRYEAFF
TGTAGCGTTCCGCCCTCTGACAGGCGCTATGAAGCTTTCTTT
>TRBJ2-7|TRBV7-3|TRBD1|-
CASSFGTGDSYEQYF
TGTGCCAGCAGCTTCGGGACAGGTGACTCCTACGAGCAGTACTTC
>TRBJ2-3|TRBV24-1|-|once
CATSDFTDRASTDTQYF
TGTGCCACCAGTGATTTTACAGACAGAGCTAGCACAGATACGCAGTATTTT
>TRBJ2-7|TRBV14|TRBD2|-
CASSQQLTSGSYNEQYF
TGTGCCAGCAGCCAACAATTGACTAGCGGATCGTACAATGAGCAGTACTTC
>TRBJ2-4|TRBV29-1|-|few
CSVDGGTVSIQYF
TGCAGCGTTGACGGGGGTACTGTGAGCATTCAGTACTTC
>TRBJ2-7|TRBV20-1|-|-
CSARGGDDHEQYF
TGCAGTGCTAGAGGGGGGGATGACCACGAGCAGTACTTC
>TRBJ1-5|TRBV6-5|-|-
CASSYSGKYNQPQHF
TGTGCCAGCAGTTATTCTGGGAAATACAATCAGCCCCAGCATTTT
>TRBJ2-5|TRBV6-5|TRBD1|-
CASSLLMTGGAETQYF
TGTGCCAGCAGTTTATTAATGACAGGGGGCGCGGAGACCCAGTACTTC
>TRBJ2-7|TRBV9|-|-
CASSVGGTPLYEQYF
TGTGCCAGCAGCGTAGGCGGGACACCTTTATACGAGCAGTACTTC
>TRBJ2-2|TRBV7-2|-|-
CASSLAASANTGERFF
TGTGCCAGCAGCTTAGCGGCTAGCGCGAACACCGGGGAGCGGTTTTTT
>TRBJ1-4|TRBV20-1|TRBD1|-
CSARDHYRGDEKLFF
TGCAGTGCTAGAGATCATTACAGGGGTGATGAAAAACTGTTTTTT